The T cell receptor beta chain described here comes from a study of Ad26.COV2.S vaccination and SARS-CoV-2 variants. Regarding this clone: Antigen specificity is unknown.

Treatment specified: some 20 received Ad26.COV2.S at low or high dose, single or two shots; about 5 received placebo; per-sample allocation not given. Sample collection was performed on day 63 after the first vaccine or placebo injection. The study, taken as a whole, reports: Spike-specific TCR breadth in vaccine recipients exceeded that seen in placebo recipients.

The protocol was immunoSEQ multiplex PCR, while the TCRdb copy is restricted to in-frame clones and leaves out a portion. The sample lists hundreds of thousands of clones, 80% to 95% seen once, with more than 1.5% in the top ten. CDR3 length: 15 amino acids. In germline, CDR1 is KGHSH, CDR2 LQKENI. V was pared by 0 bases and J by 3 bases, with 11 bases between. Sequencing used peripheral blood, obtained in a trial of Ad26.COV2.S vaccine versus placebo. The sequence was obtained from a person aged 18-60 years who received the Ad26.COV2.S COVID-19 vaccine or a placebo. The V and J genes are TRBV18 and TRBJ1-2, with D tentatively TRBD1 (6 bases). CDR3 protein: CASSPPDRLYYGYTF. CDR3 DNA: TGTGCCAGCTCACCACCGGACAGACTTTACTATGGCTACACCTTC. The variable domain in full, completed from reference TRBV18 and TRBJ1-2, reads NAGVMQNPRHLVRRRGQEARLRCSPMKGHSHVYWYRQLPEEGLKFMVYLQKENIIDESGMPKERFSAEFPKEGPSILRIQQVVRGDSAAYFCASSPPDRLYYGYTFGSGTRLTVV.